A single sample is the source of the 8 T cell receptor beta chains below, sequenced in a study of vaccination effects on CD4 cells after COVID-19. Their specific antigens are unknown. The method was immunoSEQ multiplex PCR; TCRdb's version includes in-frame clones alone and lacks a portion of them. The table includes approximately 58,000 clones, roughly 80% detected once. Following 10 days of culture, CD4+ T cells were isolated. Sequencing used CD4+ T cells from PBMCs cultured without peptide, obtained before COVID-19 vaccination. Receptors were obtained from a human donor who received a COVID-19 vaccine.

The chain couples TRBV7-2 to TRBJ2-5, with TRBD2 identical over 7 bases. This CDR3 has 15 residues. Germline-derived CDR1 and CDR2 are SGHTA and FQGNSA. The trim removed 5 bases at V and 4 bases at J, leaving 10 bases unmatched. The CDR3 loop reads CASSRGRGVVETQYF. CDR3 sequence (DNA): TGTGCCAGCAGCCGCGGACGGGGGGTTGTAGAGACCCAGTACTTC.

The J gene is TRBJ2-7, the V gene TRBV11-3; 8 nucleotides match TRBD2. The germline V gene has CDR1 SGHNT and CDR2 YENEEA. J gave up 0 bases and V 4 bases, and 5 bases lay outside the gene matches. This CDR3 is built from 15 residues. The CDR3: CASSCRGGLSYEQYV. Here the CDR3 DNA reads TGTGCCAGCAGCTGCCGGGGGGGCCTCTCCTACGAGCAGTACGTC.

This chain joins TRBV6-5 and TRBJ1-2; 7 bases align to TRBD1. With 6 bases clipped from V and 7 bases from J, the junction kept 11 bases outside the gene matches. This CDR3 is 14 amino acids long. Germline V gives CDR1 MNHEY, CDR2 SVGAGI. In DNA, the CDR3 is TGTGCCAGCAGCCGCACCCTGACAGGGTTTGGCTACACCTTC. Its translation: CASSRTLTGFGYTF.

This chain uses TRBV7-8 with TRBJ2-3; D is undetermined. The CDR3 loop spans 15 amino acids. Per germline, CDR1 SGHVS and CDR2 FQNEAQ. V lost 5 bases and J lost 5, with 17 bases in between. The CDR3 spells CASSPYGMTEDTQYF. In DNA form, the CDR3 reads TGTGCCAGCAGCCCCTATGGGATGACGGAAGATACGCAGTATTTT.

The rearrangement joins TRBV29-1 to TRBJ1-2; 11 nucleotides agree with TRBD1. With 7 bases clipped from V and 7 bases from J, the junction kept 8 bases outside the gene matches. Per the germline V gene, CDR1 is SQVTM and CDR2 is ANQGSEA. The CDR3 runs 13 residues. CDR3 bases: TGCAGCGCCCGGGGACAGGGGGTTTTTGGCTACACCTTC. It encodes CSARGQGVFGYTF.

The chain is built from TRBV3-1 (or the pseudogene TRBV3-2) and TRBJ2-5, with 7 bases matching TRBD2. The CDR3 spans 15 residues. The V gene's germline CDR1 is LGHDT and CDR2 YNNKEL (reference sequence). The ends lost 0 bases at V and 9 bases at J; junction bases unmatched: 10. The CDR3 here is CASSQDTAGLRAQYF. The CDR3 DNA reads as TGTGCCAGCAGCCAAGATACAGCGGGGCTAAGGGCCCAGTACTTC.

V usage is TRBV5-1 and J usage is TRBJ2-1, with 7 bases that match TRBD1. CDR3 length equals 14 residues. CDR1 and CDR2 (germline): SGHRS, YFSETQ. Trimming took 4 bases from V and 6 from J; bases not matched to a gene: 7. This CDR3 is CASSVDRLSNEQFF. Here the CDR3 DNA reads TGCGCCAGCAGCGTGGACAGGTTGTCCAATGAGCAGTTCTTC.

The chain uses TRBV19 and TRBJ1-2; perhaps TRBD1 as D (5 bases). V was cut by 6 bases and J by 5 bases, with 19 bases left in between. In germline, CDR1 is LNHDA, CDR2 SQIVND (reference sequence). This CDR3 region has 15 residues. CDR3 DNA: TGTGCCAGTAGCGCCTCGGGGACTTTACCTTATGGCTACACCTTC. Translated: CASSASGTLPYGYTF.